What follows are 20 T cell receptor beta chains derived from one specimen sequenced in a study of T cell clonotyping in hematopoietic cell transplantation. The method was immunoSEQ multiplex PCR; TCRdb's version includes in-frame clones alone and lacks a portion of them. The top ten clones hold over 9.5% of a sample with some 11,000 clones, over 40% of them seen once. Sequenced material: peripheral blood mononuclear cells. The receptors were sampled from a man aged 45-60 years in good health. Some clones in this sample may be carry-over from other donors' samples.

The chain links TRBV6-5 to TRBJ1-2; 9 nucleotides line up with TRBD1. In germline, CDR1 is MNHEY, CDR2 SVGAGI. V shed 4 bases and J 6 bases; nucleotides not matched to a gene: 9. The CDR3 is 15 amino acids. This CDR3 reads CASSSGQGYMNGYTF. The CDR3 DNA reads TGTGCCAGCAGTTCCGGACAGGGGTATATGAATGGCTACACCTTC.

The chain joins TRBV6-5 to TRBJ1-2; a possible D gene is TRBD1 (5 bases). V lost 6 bases and J 4 bases, leaving 15 bases between the germline ends. Germline V gene data show CDR1 as MNHEY and CDR2 as SVGAGI. CDR3 length equals 14 residues. The CDR3 region has the DNA TGTGCCAGCAGCCAAGGTCGGGGGGTCTATGGCTACACCTTC. This gives the protein CASSQGRGVYGYTF.

This clone counts as medium-sized. The V and J genes are TRBV11-3 and TRBJ1-1; D gene unclear. Per the germline V gene, CDR1 is SGHNT and CDR2 is YENEEA. The V end lost 5 bases, the J end lost 0 bases, and 4 bases lay between the germline ends. This CDR3 has 12 residues. Here the CDR3 reads CASSLMNTEAFF. The DNA of the CDR3 is TGTGCCAGCAGCCTCATGAACACTGAAGCTTTCTTT.

The genes are TRBV2 and TRBJ1-6; TRBD1 aligns across 8 bases. CDR1 SNHLY and CDR2 FYNNEI come from the germline V gene. This CDR3 spans 15 amino acids. V dropped 6 bases and J dropped 9; count of bases not matched to a gene: 10. CDR3 DNA: TGTGCCAGCAGCGAAAGGACAGGGTTAATTTCACCCCTCCACTTT. Protein product: CASSERTGLISPLHF.

The V gene is TRBV7-9, the J gene TRBJ2-7, with TRBD1 matching over 9 bases. CDR1 SEHNR and CDR2 FQNEAQ come from the germline V gene (reference sequence). The CDR3 is made up of 15 amino acids. J gave up 6 bases and V 4 bases, and 10 bases lay outside the gene matches. CDR3 in amino acids: CASSSTGTGSFEQYF. CDR3 in DNA: TGTGCCAGCAGCTCTACCGGGACAGGGTCTTTCGAGCAGTACTTC.

The V gene is TRBV30, the J gene TRBJ1-2, with a possible D match to TRBD1 (6 bases). Germline CDR1 GTSNPN, CDR2 SVGIG (reference sequence). With 2 bases removed from V and 2 bases from J, the gap between germline ends came to 9 bases. This CDR3 comprises 13 residues. The CDR3 DNA is TGTGCCTGGAGTCCACAGGGAAACTATGGCTACACCTTC. Its translation is CAWSPQGNYGYTF. The full variable domain, completed using reference TRBV30 and TRBJ1-2, is SQTIHQWPATLVQPVGSPLSLECTVEGTSNPNLYWYRQAAGRGLQLLFYSVGIGQISSEVPQNLSASRPQDRQFILSSKKLLLSDSGFYLCAWSPQGNYGYTFGSGTRLTVV.

The chain links TRBV25-1 to TRBJ2-7; 9 bases match TRBD1. Germline V lookup: CDR1 MGHDK, CDR2 SYGVNS. V gave up 1 base and J gave up 5 bases; unmatched junction bases: 15. The CDR3 extends over 18 amino acids. CDR3 sequence: CASSESGQGGGPKNEQYF. The CDR3 DNA is TGTGCCAGCAGTGAATCGGGACAGGGAGGGGGGCCGAAGAACGAGCAGTACTTC.

This clone was seen a handful of times. The J gene is TRBJ1-5, the V gene TRBV2; maybe TRBD1 (5 bases). This CDR3 is built from 14 residues. Germline values: CDR1 SNHLY, CDR2 FYNNEI. The V end lost 3 bases, the J end lost 7 bases, and 13 bases lay between the germline ends. CDR3 region: CASSEGQGEQPQHF. DNA of the CDR3: TGTGCCAGCAGTGAGGGGCAGGGAGAACAGCCCCAGCATTTT.

The CDR3 coding sequence is TGCAGCGGACGGAGGGGGGAGACCCAGTACTTC. Translation gives CSGRRGETQYF. The chain uses TRBV29-1 and TRBJ2-5; perhaps D is TRBD1 or TRBD2 (6 bases each). Germline loops: CDR1 SQVTM, CDR2 ANQGSEA. V lost 7 bases and J lost 5, with 11 bases in between. The CDR3 consists of 11 residues.

The sample holds a few counts of this clone. V usage is TRBV6-1 and J usage is TRBJ1-2; D gene uncertain. In germline, CDR1 is MNHNS, CDR2 SASEGT. The V end lost 4 bases, the J end lost 3 bases, and 12 bases lay between the germline ends. The CDR3 runs 14 residues. The CDR3 DNA sequence: TGTGCCAGCAGTGTCGGTAGGGCCCACTATGGCTACACCTTC. Translation: CASSVGRAHYGYTF.

The rearrangement uses TRBV10-3 and TRBJ1-5; TRBD1 might be the D (6 bases). The CDR3 totals 14 residues. With 3 bases removed from V and 4 bases from J, the gap between germline ends came to 10 bases. Per germline, CDR1 ENHRY and CDR2 SYGVKD. The CDR3 reads CAISDRTENQPQHF. The DNA for the CDR3 is TGTGCCATCAGTGATCGGACAGAAAATCAGCCCCAGCATTTT.

The genes are TRBV4-3 and TRBJ1-5, with D possibly being TRBD1 (5 bases). V lost 4 bases and J 6 bases, leaving 10 bases between the germline ends. The CDR3 is 13 residues long. Germline V gives CDR1 LGHNA, CDR2 YSLEER. The CDR3: CASSLQGGQPQHF. The CDR3 nucleotides read TGCGCCAGCAGCCTTCAGGGCGGTCAGCCCCAGCATTTT.

This clone was picked up a small number of times. Germline and junction disagree at one end, which may indicate a read error. The rearrangement joins TRBV11-1 to TRBJ2-7; 7 bases line up with TRBD1. This CDR3 contains 10 residues. From germline, CDR1 is SGHAT and CDR2 FQDESV (reference sequence). CDR3 nucleotides: TGTGCCAGCAGCTTAGGGGACAGACAATTC. It encodes CASSLGDRQF. Combining the CDR3 with reference TRBV11-1 and TRBJ2-7 gives the whole variable domain EAEVAQSPRYKITEKSQAVAFWCDPISGHATLYWYRQILGQGPELLVQFQDESVVDDSQLPKDRFSAERLKGVDSTLKIQPAELGDSAMYLCASSLGDRQFGPGTRLTVT.

This clone was observed a handful of times. The chain links TRBV2 to TRBJ1-1; D unclear. The V gene lost 6 bases and the J gene lost 7 bases, with 12 bases spanning the gap. The V gene's germline CDR1 is SNHLY and CDR2 FYNNEI. The length of the CDR3 is 12 residues. CDR3 amino acids: CASREPGLEAFF. The CDR3, as DNA: TGTGCCAGCAGGGAACCGGGCCTTGAAGCTTTCTTT.

The rearrangement uses TRBV29-1 and TRBJ1-1; maybe TRBD1 (6 bases). The CDR3 extends over 12 amino acids. Germline-derived CDR1 and CDR2 are SQVTM and ANQGSEA. V was shortened by 6 bases and J by 0 bases, with 8 bases between the two germline ends. The CDR3 here is CSVGQMNTEAFF. In DNA, the CDR3 is TGCAGCGTCGGACAGATGAACACTGAAGCTTTCTTT.

This clone is medium-sized in the sample. The rearrangement links TRBV6-5 to TRBJ1-4, with D uncertain. Germline lookup yields CDR1 MNHEY and CDR2 SVGAGI. The CDR3 contains 14 residues. V was clipped by 0 bases and J by 8 bases, with 10 bases between them. CDR3 sequence: CASSYSGADEKLFF. The CDR3 coding sequence is TGTGCCAGCAGTTACTCGGGAGCGGACGAAAAACTGTTTTTT.

This chain joins TRBV30 and TRBJ1-1, with TRBD1 matching over 9 bases. Looked up from germline, CDR1 is GTSNPN and CDR2 is SVGIG (reference sequence). The CDR3 covers 14 residues. Trimming at V came to 3 bases and at J to 4 bases, leaving 6 bases not matched to a gene. The CDR3 is CAWRTGGLVTEAFF. CDR3 in DNA: TGTGCCTGGAGGACAGGGGGACTCGTCACTGAAGCTTTCTTT. The whole variable domain, filled in from reference TRBV30 and TRBJ1-1, reads SQTIHQWPATLVQPVGSPLSLECTVEGTSNPNLYWYRQAAGRGLQLLFYSVGIGQISSEVPQNLSASRPQDRQFILSSKKLLLSDSGFYLCAWRTGGLVTEAFFGQGTRLTVV.

This clone is labeled as medium-sized (0.01 to 0.1%). The chain joins TRBV20-1 to TRBJ1-1; D call uncertain. The CDR3 length is 11 residues. The germline V gene encodes CDR1 DFQATT and CDR2 SNEGSKA (reference sequence). Trimming left V 3 bases short and J 11 bases short, with 13 bases between. The CDR3 region has the DNA TGCAGTGCTAGCCGGGCACAGAAGGCTTTCTTT. Translated: CSASRAQKAFF.

The chain couples TRBV27 to TRBJ1-2, with D possibly TRBD1 on 5 matching bases. The CDR3 consists of 14 residues. Germline V gene lookup returns CDR1 MNHEY and CDR2 SMNVEV (reference sequence). V was clipped by 0 bases and J by 4 bases, with 9 bases between them. CDR3 sequence: CASSLSGTTYGYTF. The CDR3 DNA sequence: TGTGCCAGCAGTTTATCGGGGACCACCTATGGCTACACCTTC.

This clone has only a few counts. V gene TRBV28 combines with J gene TRBJ2-7; no firm D call. This CDR3 spans 12 amino acids. CDR1 and CDR2 (germline): MDHEN, SYDVKM. Trimming cost V 3 bases and J 3 bases, with 6 bases left between them. The chain's CDR3 is CASSFKVYEQYF. The CDR3 DNA sequence: TGTGCCAGCAGTTTTAAGGTCTACGAGCAGTACTTC.